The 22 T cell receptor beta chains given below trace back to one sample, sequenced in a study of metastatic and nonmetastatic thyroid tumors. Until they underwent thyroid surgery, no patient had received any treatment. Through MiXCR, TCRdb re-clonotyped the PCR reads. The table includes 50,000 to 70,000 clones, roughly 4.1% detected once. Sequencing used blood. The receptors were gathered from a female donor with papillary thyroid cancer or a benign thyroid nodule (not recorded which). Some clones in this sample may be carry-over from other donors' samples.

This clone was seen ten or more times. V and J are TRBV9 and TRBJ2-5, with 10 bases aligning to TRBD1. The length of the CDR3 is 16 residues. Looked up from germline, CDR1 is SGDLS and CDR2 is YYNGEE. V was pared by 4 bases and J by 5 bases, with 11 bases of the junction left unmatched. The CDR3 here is CASSTRDRGSEETQYF. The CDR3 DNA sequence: TGTGCCAGCAGCACTCGGGACAGGGGAAGTGAGGAGACCCAGTACTTC. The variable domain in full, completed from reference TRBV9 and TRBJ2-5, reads DSGVTQTPKHLITATGQRVTLRCSPRSGDLSVYWYQQSLDQGLQFLIQYYNGEERAKGNILERFSAQQFPDLHSELNLSSLELGDSALYFCASSTRDRGSEETQYFGPGTRLLVL.

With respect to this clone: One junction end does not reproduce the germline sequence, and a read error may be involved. The CDR3 coding sequence is TGCAGTACTAGTTACGTGAGGGGCGGGAGTCGTAGTGAGCAGTTCTTC. Amino acids: CSTSYVRGGSRSEQFF. The chain recombines TRBV20-1 with TRBJ2-1, with 7 bases matching TRBD2. The germline V gene encodes CDR1 DFQATT and CDR2 SNEGSKA (reference sequence). The CDR3 totals 16 residues.

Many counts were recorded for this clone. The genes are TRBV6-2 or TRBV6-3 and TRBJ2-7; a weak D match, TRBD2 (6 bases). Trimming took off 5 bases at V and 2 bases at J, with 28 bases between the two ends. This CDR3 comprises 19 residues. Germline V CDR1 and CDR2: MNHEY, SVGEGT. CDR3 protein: CASSRLLSGTPSITYEQYF. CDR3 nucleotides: TGTGCCAGCAGTCGCCTACTATCCGGGACTCCCAGTATTACCTACGAGCAGTACTTC.

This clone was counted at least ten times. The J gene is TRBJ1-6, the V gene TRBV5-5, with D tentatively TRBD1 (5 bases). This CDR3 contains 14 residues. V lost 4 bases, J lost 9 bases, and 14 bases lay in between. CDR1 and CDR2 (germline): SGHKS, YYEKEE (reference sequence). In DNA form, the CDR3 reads TGTGCCAGCAGCGAACCGACCAGGGTTTCACCCCTCCACTTT. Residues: CASSEPTRVSPLHF.

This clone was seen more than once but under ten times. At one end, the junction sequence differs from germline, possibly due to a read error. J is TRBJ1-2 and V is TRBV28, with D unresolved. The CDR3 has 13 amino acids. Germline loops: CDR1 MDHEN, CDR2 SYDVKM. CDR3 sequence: CASSPTVFYCYTF. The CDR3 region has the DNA TGTGCCAGCAGCCCGACTGTATTCTATTGCTACACCTTC.

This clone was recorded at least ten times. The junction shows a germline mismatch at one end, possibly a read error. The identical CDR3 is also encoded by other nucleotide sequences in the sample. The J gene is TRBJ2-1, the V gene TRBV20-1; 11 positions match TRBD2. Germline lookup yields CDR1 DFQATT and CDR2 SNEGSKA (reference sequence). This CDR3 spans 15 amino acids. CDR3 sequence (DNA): TGCAGTGCTAGCGCCGGGACTAGCGGCTACAATGAGCAATTCTTC. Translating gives CSASAGTSGYNEQFF.

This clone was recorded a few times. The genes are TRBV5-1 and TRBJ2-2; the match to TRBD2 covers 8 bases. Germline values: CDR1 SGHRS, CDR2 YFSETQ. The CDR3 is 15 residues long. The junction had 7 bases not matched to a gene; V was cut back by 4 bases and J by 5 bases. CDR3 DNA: TGCGCCAGCAGCCTACCCGGGGGGGGGACCGGGGAGCTGTTTTTT. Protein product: CASSLPGGGTGELFF.

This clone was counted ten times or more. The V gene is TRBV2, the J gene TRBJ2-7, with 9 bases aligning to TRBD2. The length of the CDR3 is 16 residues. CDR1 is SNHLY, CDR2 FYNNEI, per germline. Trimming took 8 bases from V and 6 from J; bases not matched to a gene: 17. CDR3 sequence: CASVLEAGGPGGEQYF. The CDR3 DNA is TGTGCCAGCGTCCTTGAGGCGGGAGGGCCCGGGGGCGAGCAGTACTTC. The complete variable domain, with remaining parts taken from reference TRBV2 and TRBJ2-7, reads EPEVTQTPSHQVTQMGQEVILRCVPISNHLYFYWYRQILGQKVEFLVSFYNNEISEKSEIFDDQFSVERPDGSNFTLKIRSTKLEDSAMYFCASVLEAGGPGGEQYFGPGTRLTVT.

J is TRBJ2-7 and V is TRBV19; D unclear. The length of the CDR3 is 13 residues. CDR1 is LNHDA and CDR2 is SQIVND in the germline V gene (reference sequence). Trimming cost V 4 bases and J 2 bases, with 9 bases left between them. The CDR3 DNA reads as TGTGCCAGTAGTAGACTCGCGACCTACGAGCAGTACTTC. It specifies CASSRLATYEQYF.

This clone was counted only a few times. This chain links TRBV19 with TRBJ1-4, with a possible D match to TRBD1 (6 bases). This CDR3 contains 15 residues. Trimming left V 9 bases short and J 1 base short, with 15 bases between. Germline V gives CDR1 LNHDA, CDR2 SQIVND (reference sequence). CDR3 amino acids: CASARGGITNEKLFF. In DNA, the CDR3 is TGTGCCAGCGCAAGAGGGGGGATAACTAATGAAAAACTGTTTTTT.

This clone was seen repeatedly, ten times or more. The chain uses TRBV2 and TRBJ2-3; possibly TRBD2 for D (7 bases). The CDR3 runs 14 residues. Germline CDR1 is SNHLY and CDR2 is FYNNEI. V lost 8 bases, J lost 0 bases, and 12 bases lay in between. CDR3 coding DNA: TGTGCCAGCGCCAAGGGGGGGAGCACAGATACGCAGTATTTT. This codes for CASAKGGSTDTQYF.

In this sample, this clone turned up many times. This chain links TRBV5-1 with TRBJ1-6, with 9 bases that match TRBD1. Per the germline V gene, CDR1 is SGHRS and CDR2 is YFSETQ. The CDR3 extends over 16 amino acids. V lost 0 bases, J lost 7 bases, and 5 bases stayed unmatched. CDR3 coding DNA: TGCGCCAGCAGCTTGGGTGCAACAGGGGGCAATTCACCCCTCCACTTT. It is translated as CASSLGATGGNSPLHF.

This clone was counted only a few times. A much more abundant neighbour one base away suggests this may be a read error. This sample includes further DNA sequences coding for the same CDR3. CDR3 in DNA: TGTGCCAGCAGCTCGCCAGGAGGGGGACCCCTCCACTTT. Translating it yields CASSSPGGGPLHF. The J gene is TRBJ1-6, the V gene TRBV3-1, with a possible D match to TRBD1 (6 bases). CDR1 and CDR2 (germline): LGHDT, YNNKEL (reference sequence). The germline V and J ends were trimmed by 5 bases and 12 bases, with 14 bases remaining between them. The CDR3 runs 13 residues.

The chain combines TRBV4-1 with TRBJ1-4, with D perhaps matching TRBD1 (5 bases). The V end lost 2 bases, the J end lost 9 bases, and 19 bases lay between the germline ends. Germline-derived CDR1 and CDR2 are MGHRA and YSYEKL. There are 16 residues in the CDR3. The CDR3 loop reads CASSQSTGTLTQKLFF. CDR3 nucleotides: TGCGCCAGCAGCCAATCTACAGGTACCTTGACGCAAAAACTGTTTTTT.

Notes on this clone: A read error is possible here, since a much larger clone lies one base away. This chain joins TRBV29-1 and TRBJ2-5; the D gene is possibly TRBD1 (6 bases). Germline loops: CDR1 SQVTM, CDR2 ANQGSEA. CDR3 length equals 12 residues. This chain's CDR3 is CTKQGSDEIQYF. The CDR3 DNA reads TGCACGAAACAGGGTAGTGATGAGATCCAGTACTTC.

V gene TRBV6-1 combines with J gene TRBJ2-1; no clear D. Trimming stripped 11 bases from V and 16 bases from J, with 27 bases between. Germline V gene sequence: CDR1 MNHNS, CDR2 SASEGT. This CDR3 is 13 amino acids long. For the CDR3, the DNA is TGTGCCTCCCTGACCCCCATGGCCCATGGGCAATTCTTC. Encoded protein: CASLTPMAHGQFF.

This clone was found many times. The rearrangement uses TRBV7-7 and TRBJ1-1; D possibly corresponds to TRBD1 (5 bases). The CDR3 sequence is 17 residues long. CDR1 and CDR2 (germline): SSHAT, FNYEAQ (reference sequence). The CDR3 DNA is TGTGCTCCTAGGAGACAGACCCAGTCTTCTATGAACACTGAAGCTTTCTTT. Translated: CAPRRQTQSSMNTEAFF. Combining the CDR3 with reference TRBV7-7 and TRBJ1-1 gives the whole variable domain GAGVSQSPRYKVTKRGQDVTLRCDPISSHATLYWYQQALGQGPEFLTYFNYEAQPDKSGLPSDRFSAERPEGSISTLTIQRTEQRDSAMYRCAPRRQTQSSMNTEAFFGQGTRLTVV.

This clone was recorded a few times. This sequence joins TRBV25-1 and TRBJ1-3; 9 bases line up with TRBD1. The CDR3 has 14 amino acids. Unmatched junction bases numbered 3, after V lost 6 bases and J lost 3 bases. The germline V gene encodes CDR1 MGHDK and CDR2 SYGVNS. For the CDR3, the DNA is TGTGCCAGCAGCTCGGACAGGGGTGGAAACACCATATATTTT. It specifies CASSSDRGGNTIYF.

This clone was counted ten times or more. The DNA for the CDR3 is TGTGCCAGTATGACAGGGGTGAACACTGAAGCTTTCTTT. Protein sequence: CASMTGVNTEAFF. The chain links TRBV19 to TRBJ1-1; 8 bases match TRBD1. With 7 bases clipped from V and 0 bases from J, the junction kept 1 base outside the gene matches. The CDR3 runs to 13 residues. CDR1 is LNHDA and CDR2 is SQIVND in the germline V gene (reference sequence).

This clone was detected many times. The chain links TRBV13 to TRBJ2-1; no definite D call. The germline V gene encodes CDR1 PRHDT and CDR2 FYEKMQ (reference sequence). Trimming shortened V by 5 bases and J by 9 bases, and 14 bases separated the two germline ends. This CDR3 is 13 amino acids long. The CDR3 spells CASSPLKNSEQFF. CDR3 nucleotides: TGTGCCAGCAGCCCCCTTAAGAACAGTGAGCAGTTCTTC.

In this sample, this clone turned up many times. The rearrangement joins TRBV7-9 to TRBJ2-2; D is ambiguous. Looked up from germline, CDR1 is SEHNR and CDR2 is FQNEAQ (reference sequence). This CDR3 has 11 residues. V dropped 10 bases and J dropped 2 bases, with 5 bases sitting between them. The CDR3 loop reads CANGNTGELFF. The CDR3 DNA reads TGTGCCAACGGAAACACCGGGGAGCTGTTTTTT.

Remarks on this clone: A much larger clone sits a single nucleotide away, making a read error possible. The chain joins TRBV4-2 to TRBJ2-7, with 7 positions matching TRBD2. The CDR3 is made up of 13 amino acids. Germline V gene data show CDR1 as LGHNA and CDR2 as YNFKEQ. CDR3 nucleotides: TGTGCCAACAGCCAAGAGGGCGGGAGCGAGCAGTACTTC. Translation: CANSQEGGSEQYF.